This TCR beta chain was documented in a study of early T cells in non-severe SARS-CoV-2 infection. Study-wide background: It was bulk RNA from unsorted whole blood that was sequenced, and the chains were unpaired.

The sample holds many counts of this clonotype. Per germline, CDR1 MGHRA and CDR2 YSYEKL. Trimming took 4 bases from V and 4 from J; bases not matched to a gene: 6. The CDR3 is 15 residues long. The protocol attached unique molecular identifiers to individual cDNA molecules. TCRdb redid the calling of the 5' RACE reads with MiXCR, one entry per CDR3 protein. The sample shows about 40,000 distinct CDR3 sequences, over 3.5% of them seen only once. The TCR was taken from an adult who was a healthcare worker with PCR-confirmed SARS-CoV-2 infection or an uninfected control (not recorded which). The specimen was whole blood. This rearrangement joins TRBV4-1 to TRBJ2-3, with 9 bases matching TRBD2. The CDR3 is CASSLLAGAADTQYF. The DNA of the CDR3 is TGCGCCAGCAGCCTCTTAGCGGGGGCGGCAGATACGCAGTATTTT.